One and the same sample provided the 15 T cell receptor beta chains below, sequenced in a study of CD8+CD57+ T cells in acquired aplastic anemia. Genomic DNA constituted the template upon which TCR beta VDJ and CDR3 profiling was performed. TCRdb reprocessed the reads with MiXCR, giving one entry per CDR3 protein. The table shows around 200,000 distinct CDR3 sequences, with less than 60% occurring only once. CD8+CD57+ cell expansion had been shown by flow cytometry in patients chosen for sequencing. Input material: sorted CD4+, CD8+, or CD8+CD57+ T cells (not recorded which) from PBMCs. The receptors stem from a human donor with aplastic anemia.

The V and J genes are TRBV15 and TRBJ2-1, with D possibly matching TRBD2 (6 bases). Germline CDR1 LNHNV, CDR2 YYDKDF (reference sequence). The CDR3 is 14 amino acids. V shed 9 bases and J shed 3 bases, with 15 bases lying between them. The CDR3 loop is CATSGAGSYNEQFF. CDR3 DNA: TGTGCCACTTCTGGGGCGGGAAGCTACAATGAGCAGTTCTTC.

This clonotype occurred many times. V gene TRBV20-1 combines with J gene TRBJ2-5; the D is unclear. V was cut by 3 bases and J by 1 base, with 6 bases left in between. The CDR3 consists of 12 residues. Germline V lookup: CDR1 DFQATT, CDR2 SNEGSKA (reference sequence). CDR3 nucleotide sequence: TGCAGTGCTAGTTTTCGCCAAGAGACCCAGTACTTC. This sequence encodes CSASFRQETQYF.

This chain connects TRBV10-3 to TRBJ2-5, with D possibly matching TRBD2 (6 bases). Looked up from germline, CDR1 is ENHRY and CDR2 is SYGVKD. V lost 1 base and J lost 2, with 17 bases in between. The CDR3 is 17 residues long. CDR3 residues: CAISEWYPEGGQETQYF. The DNA for the CDR3 is TGTGCCATCAGTGAGTGGTATCCGGAGGGCGGGCAAGAGACCCAGTACTTC.

This clonotype occurred many times. The rearrangement links TRBV20-1 to TRBJ2-7, with a possible D match to TRBD2 (6 bases). The V gene's germline CDR1 is DFQATT and CDR2 SNEGSKA (reference sequence). This CDR3 has 14 amino acids. Trimming shortened V by 4 bases and J by 2 bases, and 15 bases separated the two germline ends. CDR3 nucleotide sequence: TGCAGTGCTACCCCGGGACTGGCGACCTACGAGCAGTACTTC. It codes for CSATPGLATYEQYF.

The chain uses TRBV7-9 and TRBJ2-7; D perhaps matches TRBD1 (5 bases). Germline loops: CDR1 SEHNR, CDR2 FQNEAQ (reference sequence). The CDR3 is made up of 16 amino acids. The ends were cut back, 5 bases at V and 5 bases at J, with 22 bases in the middle. In DNA, the CDR3 is TGTGCCAGCAGCCTTACCCTCGGCAGGGCTTACCACGAGCAGTACTTC. The encoded protein is CASSLTLGRAYHEQYF. Looking up the rest from reference TRBV7-9 and TRBJ2-7 gives the full variable domain: DTGVSQNPRHKITKRGQNVTFRCDPISEHNRLYWYRQTLGQGPEFLTYFQNEAQLEKSRLLSDRFSAERPKGSFSTLEIQRTEQGDSAMYLCASSLTLGRAYHEQYFGPGTRLTVT.

This clonotype was observed at least ten times. The chain couples TRBV3-1 to TRBJ1-2; TRBD1 might be the D (6 bases). Per germline, CDR1 LGHDT and CDR2 YNNKEL (reference sequence). V was clipped by 4 bases and J by 4 bases, with 16 bases between them. CDR3 length: 15 amino acids. For the CDR3, the DNA is TGTGCCAGCAGCCCGGTGGGGGGCAGGAGCTATGGCTACACCTTC. Amino acid sequence: CASSPVGGRSYGYTF.

This clonotype was counted once. V usage is TRBV20-1 and J usage is TRBJ1-1; no clear D gene. The CDR3 is made up of 14 amino acids. The V gene lost 0 bases and the J gene lost 1 base, with 9 bases spanning the gap. Germline-derived CDR1 and CDR2 are DFQATT and SNEGSKA (reference sequence). CDR3 bases: TGCAGTGCTAGAGATTCTTGGAGGAACACTGAAGCTTTCTTT. This codes for CSARDSWRNTEAFF.

The chain uses TRBV29-1 and TRBJ2-1; D is ambiguous. Trimming removed 3 bases from V and 4 bases from J, with 10 bases in between. Germline CDR1 SQVTM, CDR2 ANQGSEA. CDR3 size: 13 residues. CDR3 protein: CSVESSRYNEQFF. In nucleotides, the CDR3 is TGCAGCGTTGAGAGTTCCCGTTACAATGAGCAGTTCTTC.

This chain connects TRBV11-2 to TRBJ2-2; the match to TRBD1 covers 7 bases. Germline values: CDR1 SGHAT, CDR2 FQNNGV. J lost 3 bases, V lost 5 bases, and 6 bases had no gene match. This CDR3 contains 15 residues. CDR3 sequence (DNA): TGTGCCAGCAGCCTCGGACAGGAGCACACCGGGGAGCTGTTTTTT. It is translated as CASSLGQEHTGELFF.

There are many counts of this clonotype. The chain couples TRBV6-1 to TRBJ1-4; TRBD1 might be the D (6 bases). From germline, CDR1 is MNHNS and CDR2 SASEGT. V lost 6 bases, J lost 6 bases, and 17 bases lay in between. The CDR3 loop spans 15 amino acids. Here the CDR3 reads CASSVGAREYEKLFF. The CDR3, as DNA: TGTGCCAGCAGCGTGGGGGCCAGGGAGTATGAAAAACTGTTTTTT.

This clonotype occurred once. This could be a read error, since a much larger clone is one nucleotide away. The rearrangement joins TRBV6-1 to TRBJ2-7; D tentatively fits TRBD1 or TRBD2 (5 bases each). Trimming took 6 bases from V and 3 from J, leaving 15 bases between them. Germline V gene data show CDR1 as MNHNS and CDR2 as SASEGT. The length of the CDR3 is 14 residues. CDR3 nucleotides: TGTGCCAGCAGGGCACCGGGACGAGTCTACGAGCAGTACTTC. Its translation: CASRAPGRVYEQYF.

The table lists this clonotype with many counts. This chain links TRBV6-1 with TRBJ1-2; D call uncertain. V dropped 7 bases and J dropped 2 bases, with 17 bases sitting between them. CDR3 length: 15 amino acids. Germline V gives CDR1 MNHNS, CDR2 SASEGT. The DNA for the CDR3 is TGTGCCAGCACCGCGGACCGTTCGAAAAACTATGGCTACACCTTC. This sequence encodes CASTADRSKNYGYTF.

This clonotype occurred many times. The chain is built from TRBV5-8 and TRBJ1-6; D unresolved. The CDR3 loop spans 13 amino acids. Germline V gene lookup returns CDR1 SGHTS and CDR2 YDEGEE. Trimming left V 5 bases short and J 6 bases short, with 9 bases between. The CDR3: CASSRTFNSPLHF. The DNA for the CDR3 is TGTGCCAGCAGTAGAACGTTTAATTCACCCCTCCACTTT.

A note on this clonotype: The DNA is left out, because the CDR3 cannot be placed on it with certainty; the CDR3 is given as TCRdb lists it. The J gene is TRBJ2-2, the V gene TRBV19. The length of the CDR3 is 10 amino acids, counting both ends. The germline V gene has CDR1 LNHDA and CDR2 SQIVND (reference sequence). This CDR3 reads CASTQGSCFF.

This clonotype was counted at least ten times. The chain is built from TRBV2 and TRBJ1-5; D call uncertain. Trimming cost V 4 bases and J 0 bases, with 10 bases left between them. CDR3 length: 15 residues. The germline CDR1 and CDR2 sequences are SNHLY and FYNNEI. CDR3 DNA sequence: TGTGCCAGCAGTGGGACTGTTAATAGCAATCAGCCCCAGCATTTT. It is translated as CASSGTVNSNQPQHF.